The source of this T cell receptor (beta chain) is a study of response to subunit inactivated influenza vaccine. V was cut by 0 bases and J by 7 bases, with 18 bases left in between. There are 17 residues in the CDR3. The germline CDR1 and CDR2 sequences are MNHEY and SVGAGI. TCRdb re-called the RT-PCR reads with MiXCR, one entry per CDR3 protein. The sample has 450,000 to 700,000 distinct CDR3 sequences, approximately 15% seen once. With respect to this clonotype: Antigen: not known.

Regarding the study as a whole: Authors suggested that a seasonal influenza vaccination recruits few new T cells each time.

The sample was PBMCs from blood, taken roughly 12 days after vaccination. The origin of this receptor is a man aged 45 to 65 who received an inactivated influenza vaccine. The gene calls are TRBV6-5 and TRBJ2-2; TRBD2 is a possible D gene (5 bases). CDR3: CASSYSGSGVYGGELFF. Here the CDR3 DNA reads TGTGCCAGCAGTTACTCGGGTTCCGGGGTTTACGGCGGGGAGCTGTTTTTT.